This paragraph reports one T cell receptor beta chain. This record belongs to a study of blood T cell repertoires in COVID-19. Study background: From T cells, B-cell-depleted T cells, or PBMCs came the material, which was cDNA or gDNA.

Only in-frame clones appear in the TCRdb table, and some are missing; sequencing was by immunoSEQ multiplex PCR. The table has a few hundred thousand clones, around 89% seen once. The TCR was taken from a young man with acute or convalescent COVID-19. The sample comprised peripheral blood.

The CDR3 loop is CASSLRLAGRWSTDTQYF. The CDR3 nucleotides are TGTGCCAGCAGCTTGAGGCTAGCGGGACGCTGGAGCACAGATACGCAGTATTTT. The V call is TRBV7-8, the J call TRBJ2-3; 9 bases match TRBD2. This CDR3 comprises 18 residues. Germline values: CDR1 SGHVS, CDR2 FQNEAQ. Trimming removed 3 bases from V and 0 bases from J; junction bases left unmatched: 10.